This T cell receptor beta chain originates from a study of blood T cell repertoires in COVID-19. Whole-study context: The United States, Italy and Spain supplied acute and convalescent COVID-19 samples.

This clone was observed a single time. Germline V gene data show CDR1 as GTSNPN and CDR2 as SVGIG (reference sequence). CDR3 length equals 14 residues. Trimming took off 3 bases at V and 1 base at J, with 11 bases between the two ends. The method was immunoSEQ multiplex PCR; TCRdb's version includes in-frame clones alone and lacks a portion of them. The sample carries 150,000 to 200,000 clones, around 87% recorded once. Material for sequencing was peripheral blood. V gene TRBV30 combines with J gene TRBJ2-3; tentative D call: TRBD2 (6 bases). This clonotype originated in a man aged 18 to 35 with acute or convalescent COVID-19. The CDR3 DNA follows: TGTGCCTGGAGCTCGGGGGTGGGCACAGATACGCAGTATTTT. It yields the protein CAWSSGVGTDTQYF.